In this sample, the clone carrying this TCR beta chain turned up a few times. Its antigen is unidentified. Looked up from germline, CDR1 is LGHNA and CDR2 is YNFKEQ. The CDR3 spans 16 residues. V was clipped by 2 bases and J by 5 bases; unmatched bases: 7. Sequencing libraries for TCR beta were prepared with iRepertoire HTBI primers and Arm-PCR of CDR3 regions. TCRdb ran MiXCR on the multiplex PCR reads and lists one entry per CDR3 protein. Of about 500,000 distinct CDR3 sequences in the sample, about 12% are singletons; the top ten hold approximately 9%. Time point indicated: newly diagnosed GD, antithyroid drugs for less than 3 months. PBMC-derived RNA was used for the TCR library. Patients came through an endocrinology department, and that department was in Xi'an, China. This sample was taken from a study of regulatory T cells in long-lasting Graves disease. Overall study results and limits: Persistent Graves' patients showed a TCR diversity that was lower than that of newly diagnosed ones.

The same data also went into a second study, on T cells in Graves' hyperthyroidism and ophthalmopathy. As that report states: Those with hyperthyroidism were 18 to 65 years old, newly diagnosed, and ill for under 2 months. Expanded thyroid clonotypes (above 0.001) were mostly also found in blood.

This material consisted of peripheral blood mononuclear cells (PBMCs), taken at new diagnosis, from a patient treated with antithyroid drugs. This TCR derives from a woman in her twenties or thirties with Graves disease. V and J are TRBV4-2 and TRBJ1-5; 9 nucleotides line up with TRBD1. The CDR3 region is CASSQKETGGDQPQHF. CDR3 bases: TGTGCCAGCAGCCAAAAGGAGACAGGGGGGGATCAGCCCCAGCATTTT.